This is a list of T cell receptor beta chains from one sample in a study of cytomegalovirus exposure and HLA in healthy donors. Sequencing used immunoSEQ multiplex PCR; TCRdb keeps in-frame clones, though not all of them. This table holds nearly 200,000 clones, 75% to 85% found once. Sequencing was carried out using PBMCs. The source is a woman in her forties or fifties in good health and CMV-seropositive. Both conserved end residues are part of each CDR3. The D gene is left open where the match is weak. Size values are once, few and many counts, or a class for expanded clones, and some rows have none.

TGTGCCAGCAGCCTCCAGGGACTAGGGGGCACAGATACGCAGTATTTT,CASSLQGLGGTDTQYF,16,TRBD2,TRBV11-2,NA,TRBJ2-3
TGTGCCAGCAGTTTAAGGACAGGGATTCAGCCCCAGCATTTT,CASSLRTGIQPQHF,14,TRBD1,TRBV28,few,TRBJ1-5
TGTGCCAGCAGCCTAGGGACTGACTGGGGCTATGGCTACACCTTC,CASSLGTDWGYGYTF,15,NA,TRBV5-6,NA,TRBJ1-2
TGTGCCAGCAGTGACTCTTGGACAGGCCACGCCGATACGCAGTATTTT,CASSDSWTGHADTQYF,16,TRBD1,TRBV6-4,NA,TRBJ2-3
TGCGCCAGCAGCATAACACAGGGGGAGGGATACAATGAGCAGTTCTTC,CASSITQGEGYNEQFF,16,NA,TRBV5-1,NA,TRBJ2-1
TGTGCCAGCAGCTTAGAAGGGAGACGGAGCACAGATACGCAGTATTTT,CASSLEGRRSTDTQYF,16,NA,TRBV11-2,few,TRBJ2-3
TGTGCCAGCAGCTTAACCAGGGGGGTGGGCAATCAGCCCCAGCATTTT,CASSLTRGVGNQPQHF,16,TRBD1,TRBV7-8,NA,TRBJ1-5
TGTGCCAGCAGCTTGACTAGCGCCCGAGTCGCCGAGCAGTACTTC,CASSLTSARVAEQYF,15,TRBD2,TRBV7-4,NA,TRBJ2-7
TGTGCCAGCAGTCGACAGGGCAGGACCCAGTACTTC,CASSRQGRTQYF,12,TRBD1,TRBV6-5,once,TRBJ2-5
TGCGCCAGCAGCCCCGGGGCAGGGGTAACTGAGCAGTTCTTC,CASSPGAGVTEQFF,14,NA,TRBV5-1,few,TRBJ2-1
TGTGCCAGTGCGGGGGGCCCCTCCTACACAGATACGCAGTATTTT,CASAGGPSYTDTQYF,15,TRBD2,TRBV6-5,once,TRBJ2-3
TGTGCCAGCAGCTTGATCGGGGAGACCCAGTACTTC,CASSLIGETQYF,12,NA,TRBV7-9,NA,TRBJ2-5
TGTGCCAGCAGTGAAGCCGGGACTAGCGGCTACGAGCAGTACTTC,CASSEAGTSGYEQYF,15,TRBD2,TRBV6-1,NA,TRBJ2-7
TGTGCCAGCAGTTTAGATGGTCCCAGGGATGGTCAGCCCCAGCATTTT,CASSLDGPRDGQPQHF,16,NA,TRBV28,few,TRBJ1-5
TGTGCCAGCAGCTCCCGACAGGGTTTCAACGAGCAGTACTTC,CASSSRQGFNEQYF,14,TRBD1,TRBV7-9,once,TRBJ2-7